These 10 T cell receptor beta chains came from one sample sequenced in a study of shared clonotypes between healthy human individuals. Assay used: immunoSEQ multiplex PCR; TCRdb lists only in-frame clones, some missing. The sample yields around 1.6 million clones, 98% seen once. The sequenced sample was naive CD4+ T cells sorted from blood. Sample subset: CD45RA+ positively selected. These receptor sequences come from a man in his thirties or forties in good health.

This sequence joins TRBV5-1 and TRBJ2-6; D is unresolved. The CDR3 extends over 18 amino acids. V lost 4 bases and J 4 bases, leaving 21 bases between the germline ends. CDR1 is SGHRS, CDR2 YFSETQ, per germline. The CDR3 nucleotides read TGCGCCAGCAGCCCAGACGAACCCCCCTCAGGAGGGGCCAACGTCCTGACTTTC. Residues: CASSPDEPPSGGANVLTF.

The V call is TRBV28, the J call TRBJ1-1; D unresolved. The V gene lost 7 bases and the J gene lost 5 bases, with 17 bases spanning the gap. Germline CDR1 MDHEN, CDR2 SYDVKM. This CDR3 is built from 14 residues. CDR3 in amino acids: CASIRGLGRTEAFF. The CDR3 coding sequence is TGTGCCAGCATCCGCGGGCTGGGGAGGACTGAAGCTTTCTTT.

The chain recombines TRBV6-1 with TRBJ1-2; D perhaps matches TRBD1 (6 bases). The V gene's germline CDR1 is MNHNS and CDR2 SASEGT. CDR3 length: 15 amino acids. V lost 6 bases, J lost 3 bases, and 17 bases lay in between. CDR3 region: CASRGNRVAHYGYTF. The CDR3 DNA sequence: TGTGCCAGCAGGGGAAACAGGGTGGCCCACTATGGCTACACCTTC.

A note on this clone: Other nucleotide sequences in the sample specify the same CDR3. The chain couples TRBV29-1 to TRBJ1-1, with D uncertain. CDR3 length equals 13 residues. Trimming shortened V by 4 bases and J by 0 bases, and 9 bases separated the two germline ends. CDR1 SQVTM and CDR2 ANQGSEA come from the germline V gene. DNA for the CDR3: TGCAGCGTTGTTGGCAGAATGAACACTGAAGCTTTCTTT. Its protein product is CSVVGRMNTEAFF.

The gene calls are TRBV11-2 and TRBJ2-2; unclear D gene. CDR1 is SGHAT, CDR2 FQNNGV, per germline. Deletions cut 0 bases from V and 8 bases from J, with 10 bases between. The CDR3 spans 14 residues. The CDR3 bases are TGTGCCAGCAGCTTAGATCAGTCCAGGGGGGAGCTGTTTTTT. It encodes CASSLDQSRGELFF.

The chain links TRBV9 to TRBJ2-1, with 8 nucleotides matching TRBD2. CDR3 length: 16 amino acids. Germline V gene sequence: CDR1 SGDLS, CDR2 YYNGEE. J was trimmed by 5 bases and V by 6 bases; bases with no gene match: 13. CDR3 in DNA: TGTGCCAGCACCAAGTCAAGCGGGAGTAGCCACAATGAGCAGTTCTTC. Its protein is CASTKSSGSSHNEQFF. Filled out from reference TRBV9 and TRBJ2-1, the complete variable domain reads DSGVTQTPKHLITATGQRVTLRCSPRSGDLSVYWYQQSLDQGLQFLIQYYNGEERAKGNILERFSAQQFPDLHSELNLSSLELGDSALYFCASTKSSGSSHNEQFFGPGTRLTVL.

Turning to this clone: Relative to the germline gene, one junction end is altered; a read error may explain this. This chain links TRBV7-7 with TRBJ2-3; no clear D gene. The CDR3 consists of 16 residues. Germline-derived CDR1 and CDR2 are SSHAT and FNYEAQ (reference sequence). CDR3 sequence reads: CASSLNPDPSTDTQYF. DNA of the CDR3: TGTGCTAGCAGCTTAAATCCTGACCCGAGCACAGATACGCAGTATTTT. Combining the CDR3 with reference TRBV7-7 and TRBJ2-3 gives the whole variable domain GAGVSQSPRYKVTKRGQDVTLRCDPISSHATLYWYQQALGQGPEFLTYFNYEAQPDKSGLPSDRFSAERPEGSISTLTIQRTEQRDSAMYRCASSLNPDPSTDTQYFGPGTRLTVL.

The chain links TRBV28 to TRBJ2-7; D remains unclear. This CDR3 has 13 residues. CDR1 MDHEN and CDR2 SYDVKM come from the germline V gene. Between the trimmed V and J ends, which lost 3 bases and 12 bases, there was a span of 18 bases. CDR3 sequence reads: CASSFRLAAPLYF. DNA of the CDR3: TGTGCCAGCAGTTTCCGTTTGGCAGCCCCCTTGTACTTC. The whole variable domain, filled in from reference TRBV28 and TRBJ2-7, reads DVKVTQSSRYLVKRTGEKVFLECVQDMDHENMFWYRQDPGLGLRLIYFSYDVKMKEKGDIPEGYSVSREKKERFSLILESASTNQTSMYLCASSFRLAAPLYFGPGTRLTVT.

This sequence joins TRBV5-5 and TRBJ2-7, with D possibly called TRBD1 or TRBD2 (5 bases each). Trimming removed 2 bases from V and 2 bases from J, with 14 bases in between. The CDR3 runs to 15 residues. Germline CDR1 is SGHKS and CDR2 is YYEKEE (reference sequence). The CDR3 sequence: CASSLTGLYAYEQYF. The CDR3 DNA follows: TGTGCCAGCAGCTTAACAGGACTTTATGCCTACGAGCAGTACTTC.

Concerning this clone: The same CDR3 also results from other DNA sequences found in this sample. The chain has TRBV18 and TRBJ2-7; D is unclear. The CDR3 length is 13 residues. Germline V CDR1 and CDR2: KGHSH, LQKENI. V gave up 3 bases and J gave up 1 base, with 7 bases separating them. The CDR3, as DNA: TGTGCCAGCTCACCCCGGGCATCCTACGAGCAGTACTTC. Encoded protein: CASSPRASYEQYF.